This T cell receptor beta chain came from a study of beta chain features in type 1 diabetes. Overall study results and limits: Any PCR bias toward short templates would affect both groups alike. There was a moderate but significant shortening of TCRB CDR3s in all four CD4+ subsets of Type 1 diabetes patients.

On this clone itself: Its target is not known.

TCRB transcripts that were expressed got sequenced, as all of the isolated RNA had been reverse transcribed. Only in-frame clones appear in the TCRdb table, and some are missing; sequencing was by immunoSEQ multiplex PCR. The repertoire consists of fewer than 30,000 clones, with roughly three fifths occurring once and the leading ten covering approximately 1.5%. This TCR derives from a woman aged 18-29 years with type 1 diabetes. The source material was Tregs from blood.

The CDR3: CASSAVSRDRRGYTEAFF. The CDR3 region has the DNA TGTGCCAGCAGCGCCGTCAGCCGGGACAGGAGGGGCTACACTGAAGCTTTCTTT. The gene calls are TRBV11-2 and TRBJ1-1, with 8 nucleotides matching TRBD1. Germline V gene lookup returns CDR1 SGHAT and CDR2 FQNNGV. The junction had 17 bases not matched to a gene; V was cut back by 5 bases and J by 3 bases. The CDR3 extends over 18 amino acids.